The 12 T cell receptor beta chains below come from one sample, sequenced in a study of T cell repertoires in cytomegalovirus infection. From the reads, TCRdb called clonotypes with MiXCR, one entry per CDR3 protein. The sample shows over 300,000 distinct CDR3 sequences, roughly 17% of them seen only once. Sequencing was carried out using PBMCs. Source of these receptors: a human donor in good health (CMV status not recorded). Some clones in this sample may be carry-over from other donors' samples.

This clonotype occurred a few times. This chain connects TRBV7-9 to TRBJ1-2, with a weak D call TRBD1 (5 bases). The germline V gene has CDR1 SEHNR and CDR2 FQNEAQ (reference sequence). The CDR3 is made up of 14 amino acids. V was cut by 1 base and J by 6 bases, with 12 bases left in between. CDR3 coding DNA: TGTGCCAGCAGCTTAGGTCCCCTAGGGGATGGCTACACCTTC. This codes for CASSLGPLGDGYTF.

V is TRBV28 and J is TRBJ1-4; no clear D. Trimming took off 5 bases at V and 5 bases at J, with 21 bases between the two ends. Germline CDR1 is MDHEN and CDR2 is SYDVKM. The CDR3 is 17 amino acids. CDR3 in DNA: TGTGCCAGCAGTCGCGGACTTGTTTTAGCCGGAAATGAAAAACTGTTTTTT. Its translation: CASSRGLVLAGNEKLFF. The variable domain in full, with the rest retrieved from reference TRBV28 and TRBJ1-4, is DVKVTQSSRYLVKRTGEKVFLECVQDMDHENMFWYRQDPGLGLRLIYFSYDVKMKEKGDIPEGYSVSREKKERFSLILESASTNQTSMYLCASSRGLVLAGNEKLFFGSGTQLSVL.

This clonotype was seen only a few times. This sequence joins TRBV20-1 and TRBJ2-5; no clear D. The CDR3 has 14 amino acids. Germline loops: CDR1 DFQATT, CDR2 SNEGSKA (reference sequence). With 1 base removed from V and 5 bases from J, the gap between germline ends came to 14 bases. The CDR3 sequence: CSARAIAASETQYF. CDR3 coding DNA: TGCAGTGCTAGAGCCATAGCTGCCAGCGAGACCCAGTACTTC.

In DNA, the CDR3 is TGTGCCAGCAGTCCAGGGCCGTCTGAAGCTTTCTTT. It translates to CASSPGPSEAFF. The chain uses TRBV12-3 or TRBV12-4 and TRBJ1-1, with D perhaps matching TRBD1 (5 bases). Deletions cut 5 bases from V and 6 bases from J, with 10 bases between. The CDR3 spans 12 residues.

This rearrangement joins TRBV29-1 to TRBJ1-1, with TRBD1 matching over 7 bases. Germline lookup yields CDR1 SQVTM and CDR2 ANQGSEA. The length of the CDR3 is 13 residues. V dropped 4 bases and J dropped 3; count of bases not matched to a gene: 5. The chain's CDR3 is CSVGNRGDTEAFF. CDR3 in DNA: TGCAGCGTTGGAAACAGGGGCGACACTGAAGCTTTCTTT. Complete variable domain (other parts from reference TRBV29-1 and TRBJ1-1): SAVISQKPSRDICQRGTSLTIQCQVDSQVTMMFWYRQQPGQSLTLIATANQGSEATYESGFVIDKFPISRPNLTFSTLTVSNMSPEDSSIYLCSVGNRGDTEAFFGQGTRLTVV.

This clonotype was seen many times. The genes are TRBV7-2 and TRBJ2-3; 7 bases match TRBD2. The CDR3 runs 13 residues. Germline values: CDR1 SGHTA, CDR2 FQGNSA. V dropped 9 bases and J dropped 3; count of bases not matched to a gene: 6. The CDR3 reads CASGGGVTDTQYF. The CDR3 DNA sequence: TGTGCCAGTGGGGGGGGAGTGACAGATACGCAGTATTTT. The full variable domain, completed using reference TRBV7-2 and TRBJ2-3, is GAGVSQSPSNKVTEKGKDVELRCDPISGHTALYWYRQSLGQGLEFLIYFQGNSAPDKSGLPSDRFSAERTGGSVSTLTIQRTQQEDSAVYLCASGGGVTDTQYFGPGTRLTVL.

This clonotype has a handful of counts. The V call is TRBV7-2, the J call TRBJ1-2; D remains ambiguous. V was clipped by 1 base and J by 8 bases, with 11 bases between them. Germline loops: CDR1 SGHTA, CDR2 FQGNSA. CDR3 size: 13 residues. The CDR3 DNA follows: TGTGCCAGCAGCTTAGATTTAGGGATGGGCTACACCTTC. This encodes CASSLDLGMGYTF.

This rearrangement joins TRBV12-3 or TRBV12-4 to TRBJ1-1, with 9 bases fitting TRBD1. This CDR3 comprises 17 residues. V lost 0 bases and J lost 1; bases outside the gene matches: 6. In nucleotides, the CDR3 is TGTGCCAGCAGTTTAGCGACCTGGACAGGGGCGAACACTGAAGCTTTCTTT. Residues: CASSLATWTGANTEAFF.

The sample holds a few counts of this clonotype. Written as DNA, the CDR3 is TGTGCCAGCAGTTACCTGGTGATCAACGACAGACAAGCCCTGTACACTGAAGCTTTCTTT. This encodes CASSYLVINDRQALYTEAFF. This chain connects TRBV6-2 or TRBV6-3 to TRBJ1-1; tentatively, D is TRBD1 (5 bases). V was trimmed by 2 bases and J by 3 bases, leaving 28 bases between them. The germline gives CDR1 MNHEY, CDR2 SVGEGT. The CDR3 sequence is 20 residues long.

The sample holds many counts of this clonotype. The chain joins TRBV2 to TRBJ1-5; 7 bases fit TRBD1. The germline CDR1 and CDR2 sequences are SNHLY and FYNNEI. Germline trimming cut 6 bases from V and 2 bases from J; bases unmatched to any gene: 1. The CDR3 sequence is 13 residues long. This CDR3 is CASSGQGNQPQHF. DNA for the CDR3: TGTGCCAGCAGCGGACAGGGCAATCAGCCCCAGCATTTT.

This clonotype was observed a handful of times. This sequence joins TRBV20-1 and TRBJ1-3, with 9 bases aligning to TRBD1. Germline-derived CDR1 and CDR2 are DFQATT and SNEGSKA (reference sequence). The CDR3 length is 16 residues. Unmatched junction bases numbered 11, after V lost 6 bases and J lost 2 bases. The CDR3 DNA reads as TGCAGTGCCCGAGGATCCGGGACAGGGACTGGAAACACCATATATTTT. Translated: CSARGSGTGTGNTIYF.

This clonotype occurred a few times. The chain carries TRBV12-3 or TRBV12-4 and TRBJ1-1; the D gene is possibly TRBD1 (6 bases). The V end lost 0 bases, the J end lost 7 bases, and 21 bases lay between the germline ends. The CDR3 is 17 amino acids. CDR3 amino acids: CASSLAHPRVKTGEAFF. The CDR3 DNA is TGTGCCAGCAGTTTAGCCCATCCTCGGGTTAAGACAGGTGAAGCTTTCTTT.